The 4 T cell receptor beta chains reported below all come from one sample, sequenced in a study of T cells in Graves' hyperthyroidism and ophthalmopathy. Amplified TCR beta CDR3 regions came from RNA transcripts. The primer set for the first-round RT-PCR of the TCR CDR3 was HTBI. TCRdb processed the multiplex PCR reads anew with MiXCR; each CDR3 protein has one entry. The sample includes some 620,000 distinct CDR3 sequences, roughly 16% of them seen just once. Material for sequencing was blood. All receptors derive from a woman in her twenties or thirties with Graves' hyperthyroidism.

This clonotype occurred many times. V and J are TRBV2 and TRBJ2-7; maybe TRBD1 (5 bases). CDR1 SNHLY and CDR2 FYNNEI come from the germline V gene. The CDR3 covers 12 residues. The V and J ends lost 3 bases and 2 bases respectively, with 5 bases between them. The CDR3 nucleotides are TGTGCCAGCAGTGACAGGGCCTACGAGCAGTACTTC. Residues: CASSDRAYEQYF.

This clonotype was picked up many times. V and J are TRBV7-9 and TRBJ1-2; D unclear. V lost 5 bases and J 2 bases, leaving 18 bases between the germline ends. The CDR3 is 16 residues long. Germline V gene sequence: CDR1 SEHNR, CDR2 FQNEAQ (reference sequence). The CDR3, as DNA: TGTGCCAGCAGCCCCCCCCTTTGGACGGGGAACTATGGCTACACCTTC. Translated, it gives CASSPPLWTGNYGYTF.

This clonotype has a count of ten or more. J is TRBJ2-7 and V is TRBV7-2; D is undetermined. V lost 2 bases and J lost 0, with 14 bases in between. This CDR3 spans 16 amino acids. Germline CDR1 reads SGHTA; CDR2 reads FQGNSA. The CDR3, as DNA: TGTGCCAGCAGCTTAAAACCAGGAATAGACTCCTACGAGCAGTACTTC. This sequence encodes CASSLKPGIDSYEQYF.

In its sample, this clonotype was seen a few times. The gene calls are TRBV19 and TRBJ2-1; no definite D call. CDR1 LNHDA and CDR2 SQIVND come from the germline V gene (reference sequence). The CDR3 contains 14 residues. V lost 3 bases and J 5 bases, leaving 11 bases between the germline ends. CDR3 in amino acids: CASSMLRFDNEQFF. In DNA form, the CDR3 reads TGTGCCAGTAGTATGCTCCGTTTTGACAATGAGCAGTTCTTC.